Shown below are 22 T cell receptor beta chains from a single sample sequenced in a study of blood T cell repertoires in COVID-19. The table came from immunoSEQ multiplex PCR; TCRdb's copy has only in-frame clones and leaves some out. This table holds more than 250,000 clones, approximately 86% found once. Material: peripheral blood. The receptor set was obtained from a human donor in a cohort sampled during active COVID-19.

The V and J genes are TRBV6-2 or TRBV6-3 and TRBJ1-4, with 12 bases aligning to TRBD1. V lost 4 bases and J lost 3; bases outside the gene matches: 6. The CDR3 spans 17 residues. Germline V lookup: CDR1 MNHEY, CDR2 SVGEGT. The chain's CDR3 is CASSWGQGASANEKLFF. Here the CDR3 DNA reads TGTGCCAGCAGTTGGGGACAGGGGGCGTCTGCTAATGAAAAACTGTTTTTT.

This sequence joins TRBV10-2 and TRBJ2-3, with D possibly being TRBD2 (5 bases). V was shortened by 8 bases and J by 6 bases, with 12 bases between the two germline ends. This CDR3 has 12 amino acids. Germline CDR1 is WSHSY and CDR2 is SAAADI. In nucleotides, the CDR3 is TGCGCCAGCGGACTCTTAGCGGATACGCAGTATTTT. This sequence encodes CASGLLADTQYF.

The chain joins TRBV20-1 to TRBJ1-3, with TRBD1 matching 9 bases. The CDR3 spans 14 residues. With V trimmed by 3 bases and J by 4 bases, 4 bases remained unmatched. The germline CDR1 and CDR2 sequences are DFQATT and SNEGSKA (reference sequence). The CDR3 sequence: CSASSGQGGNTIYF. In DNA form, the CDR3 reads TGCAGTGCTAGTAGTGGACAGGGGGGAAACACCATATATTTT.

The rearrangement uses TRBV9 and TRBJ1-3, with no clear D. The CDR3 is 15 amino acids. Looked up from germline, CDR1 is SGDLS and CDR2 is YYNGEE. V was trimmed by 1 base and J by 4 bases, leaving 12 bases between them. The CDR3 is CASSVTSLEGNTIYF. The CDR3 DNA follows: TGTGCCAGCAGCGTAACCTCGTTGGAGGGAAACACCATATATTTT.

The CDR3 DNA sequence: TGTGCCAGCAGTTCCGGGACAGGGGGCTACGAGCAGTACTTC. This gives the protein CASSSGTGGYEQYF. The chain uses TRBV6-5 and TRBJ2-7, with 11 bases fitting TRBD1. This CDR3 is built from 14 residues. V was pared by 4 bases and J by 3 bases, with 2 bases of the junction left unmatched. Germline CDR1 is MNHEY and CDR2 is SVGAGI.

The J gene is TRBJ1-5, the V gene TRBV7-8; unclear D gene. Trimming took 5 bases from V and 5 from J, leaving 16 bases between them. This CDR3 spans 15 amino acids. Per germline, CDR1 SGHVS and CDR2 FQNEAQ. This CDR3 reads CASSVEPTDYQPQHF. The CDR3 region has the DNA TGTGCCAGCAGCGTCGAACCGACCGACTATCAGCCCCAGCATTTT.

V and J are TRBV18 and TRBJ1-5; D might be TRBD1 (6 bases). Trimming stripped 6 bases from V and 3 bases from J, with 18 bases between. Germline loops: CDR1 KGHSH, CDR2 LQKENI. CDR3 length equals 16 residues. For the CDR3, the DNA is TGTGCCAGCTCCCCAACCACCGGACAGAACAATCAGCCCCAGCATTTT. It is translated as CASSPTTGQNNQPQHF.

This sequence joins TRBV7-9 and TRBJ2-7; 8 nucleotides agree with TRBD1. Germline-derived CDR1 and CDR2 are SEHNR and FQNEAQ (reference sequence). J lost 4 bases, V lost 4 bases, and 12 bases had no gene match. CDR3 length: 16 amino acids. Written as DNA, the CDR3 is TGTGCCAGCAGCTCTCAGGTGACAGGGGTGAGGTACGAGCAGTACTTC. It yields the protein CASSSQVTGVRYEQYF.

The V gene is TRBV2, the J gene TRBJ1-4; 7 bases agree with TRBD1. Trimming took 3 bases from V and 5 from J; bases not matched to a gene: 3. Looked up from germline, CDR1 is SNHLY and CDR2 is FYNNEI. The CDR3 extends over 14 amino acids. The CDR3 sequence: CASSDRGGNEKLFF. In DNA form, the CDR3 reads TGTGCCAGCAGTGACAGAGGGGGCAATGAAAAACTGTTTTTT.

The chain joins TRBV25-1 to TRBJ1-2, with 8 bases matching TRBD1. The V segment lost 3 bases and the J segment 3 bases; nucleotides outside the gene matches: 6. Germline CDR1 reads MGHDK; CDR2 reads SYGVNS. There are 15 residues in the CDR3. CDR3: CASSDGGQGYYGYTF. DNA for the CDR3: TGTGCCAGCAGTGATGGAGGACAGGGTTACTATGGCTACACCTTC.

This clone has just a few counts. The chain couples TRBV19 to TRBJ2-1, with D perhaps matching TRBD1 (5 bases). The germline V gene has CDR1 LNHDA and CDR2 SQIVND (reference sequence). The CDR3 consists of 15 residues. V lost 5 bases to trimming and J lost 4 bases, with 15 bases between them. In DNA form, the CDR3 reads TGTGCCAGTAGTCCCAGGGCAGGGCGGTACAATGAGCAGTTCTTC. Amino acid sequence: CASSPRAGRYNEQFF.

The chain links TRBV5-1 to TRBJ2-1, with D perhaps matching TRBD2 (5 bases). Germline lookup yields CDR1 SGHRS and CDR2 YFSETQ. The CDR3 loop spans 15 amino acids. Trimming removed 0 bases at V and 7 bases at J, with 14 bases between. The CDR3 DNA reads TGCGCCAGCAGCTTGGCTCCGGGGTTGGGGAATGAGCAGTTCTTC. It codes for CASSLAPGLGNEQFF. The full variable domain, with the rest looked up from reference TRBV5-1 and TRBJ2-1, is KAGVTQTPRYLIKTRGQQVTLSCSPISGHRSVSWYQQTPGQGLQFLFEYFSETQRNKGNFPGRFSGRQFSNSRSEMNVSTLELGDSALYLCASSLAPGLGNEQFFGPGTRLTVL.

The V call is TRBV5-6, the J call TRBJ2-7; 13 nucleotides agree with TRBD2. This CDR3 has 17 amino acids. V lost 0 bases, J lost 4 bases, and 7 bases stayed unmatched. From germline, CDR1 is SGHDT and CDR2 YYEEEE. CDR3 coding DNA: TGTGCCAGCAGCTTGGTCGGGACTAGCGGGATGCTATACGAGCAGTACTTC. This codes for CASSLVGTSGMLYEQYF.

The chain uses TRBV3-1 (or the pseudogene TRBV3-2) and TRBJ2-1; TRBD2 aligns across 8 bases. The length of the CDR3 is 15 residues. V lost 1 base to trimming and J lost 6 bases; unmatched junction nucleotides: 5. Germline V gene data show CDR1 as LGHDT and CDR2 as YNNKEL (reference sequence). The CDR3 DNA reads as TGTGCCAGCAGCCAAGGGGAACTAGCGGCCAATGAGCAGTTCTTC. It yields the protein CASSQGELAANEQFF.

The chain recombines TRBV27 with TRBJ2-7, with 8 positions matching TRBD1. Trimming at V came to 5 bases and at J to 7 bases, leaving 7 bases not matched to a gene. The length of the CDR3 is 13 residues. Germline V gene lookup returns CDR1 MNHEY and CDR2 SMNVEV (reference sequence). CDR3 residues: CASSPSGGREQYF. CDR3 nucleotides: TGTGCCAGCAGTCCCTCAGGGGGCCGGGAGCAGTACTTC.

The rearrangement uses TRBV7-2 and TRBJ1-2, with 7 bases fitting TRBD1. The germline gives CDR1 SGHTA, CDR2 FQGNSA. This CDR3 is 15 amino acids long. V dropped 5 bases and J dropped 4; count of bases not matched to a gene: 10. The CDR3 sequence: CASSPTGVGGYGYTF. For the CDR3, the DNA is TGTGCCAGCAGCCCCACAGGGGTTGGGGGCTATGGCTACACCTTC. Filled out from reference TRBV7-2 and TRBJ1-2, the complete variable domain reads GAGVSQSPSNKVTEKGKDVELRCDPISGHTALYWYRQSLGQGLEFLIYFQGNSAPDKSGLPSDRFSAERTGGSVSTLTIQRTQQEDSAVYLCASSPTGVGGYGYTFGSGTRLTVV.

The chain combines TRBV9 with TRBJ2-3; 8 bases are shared with TRBD1. V was pared by 0 bases and J by 4 bases, with 7 bases of the junction left unmatched. The CDR3 sequence is 16 residues long. The V gene's germline CDR1 is SGDLS and CDR2 YYNGEE. The DNA of the CDR3 is TGTGCCAGCAGCGTAGCAGGACAGGGAATAGCAGATACGCAGTATTTT. It yields the protein CASSVAGQGIADTQYF.

The chain is built from TRBV3-1 (or the pseudogene TRBV3-2) and TRBJ1-1; 11 bases align to TRBD1. The V gene end was trimmed by 4 bases and the J gene end by 5 bases; junction bases not matched to a gene: 3. The germline CDR1 and CDR2 sequences are LGHDT and YNNKEL (reference sequence). There are 14 residues in the CDR3. The CDR3 spells CASSRGTGGTEAFF. The CDR3 DNA is TGTGCCAGCAGCCGTGGGACAGGGGGGACTGAAGCTTTCTTT.

This chain uses TRBV9 with TRBJ2-1; possibly TRBD1 for D (5 bases). Trimming took off 2 bases at V and 5 bases at J, with 20 bases between the two ends. CDR1 is SGDLS and CDR2 is YYNGEE in the germline V gene. The CDR3 has 17 amino acids. The CDR3 is CASSVFPTKQVDNEQFF. As DNA, the CDR3 is TGTGCCAGCAGCGTTTTCCCCACGAAACAGGTAGACAATGAGCAGTTCTTC.

The chain couples TRBV28 to TRBJ2-3, with 13 nucleotides matching TRBD2. Germline CDR1 MDHEN, CDR2 SYDVKM. V lost 3 bases and J lost 3; bases outside the gene matches: 6. The CDR3 totals 17 residues. The chain's CDR3 is CASSFSLLAGGTDTQYF. CDR3 sequence (DNA): TGTGCCAGCAGTTTCTCCCTACTAGCGGGAGGGACAGATACGCAGTATTTT.

V usage is TRBV6-2 or TRBV6-3 and J usage is TRBJ2-3; TRBD2 matches 9 bases. This CDR3 region has 16 residues. The V gene end was trimmed by 4 bases and the J gene end by 3 bases; junction bases not matched to a gene: 8. The germline gives CDR1 MNHEY, CDR2 SVGEGT. CDR3: CASSSSGESWTDTQYF. CDR3 coding DNA: TGTGCCAGCAGTTCTAGCGGGGAGTCGTGGACAGATACGCAGTATTTT.

Notes on this clone: This specimen includes other DNA sequences encoding the same CDR3. This chain uses TRBV7-9 with TRBJ2-7; TRBD1 matches at 9 bases. CDR1 is SEHNR and CDR2 is FQNEAQ in the germline V gene (reference sequence). Trimming cost V 3 bases and J 3 bases; bases outside gene matches: 0. The CDR3 has 13 amino acids. The CDR3 DNA is TGTGCCAGCAGCTTGACAGGGGGCTACGAGCAGTACTTC. Translated, it gives CASSLTGGYEQYF.